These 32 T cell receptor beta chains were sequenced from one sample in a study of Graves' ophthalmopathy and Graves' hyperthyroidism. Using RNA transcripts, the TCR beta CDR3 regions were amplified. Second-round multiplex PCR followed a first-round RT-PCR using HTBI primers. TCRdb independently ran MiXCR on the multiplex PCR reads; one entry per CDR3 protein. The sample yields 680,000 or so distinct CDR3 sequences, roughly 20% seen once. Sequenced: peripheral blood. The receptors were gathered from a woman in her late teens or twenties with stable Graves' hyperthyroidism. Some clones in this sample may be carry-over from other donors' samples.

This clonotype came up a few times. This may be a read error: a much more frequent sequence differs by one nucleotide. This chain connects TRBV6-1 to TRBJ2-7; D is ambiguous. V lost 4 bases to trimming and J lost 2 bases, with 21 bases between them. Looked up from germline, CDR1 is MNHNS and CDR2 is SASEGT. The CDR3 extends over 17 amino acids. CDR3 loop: CASSGRYARTIPYEQYF. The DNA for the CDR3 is TGTGCCAGCAGTGGAAGATATGCAAGGACGATACCCTACGAGCAGTACTTC.

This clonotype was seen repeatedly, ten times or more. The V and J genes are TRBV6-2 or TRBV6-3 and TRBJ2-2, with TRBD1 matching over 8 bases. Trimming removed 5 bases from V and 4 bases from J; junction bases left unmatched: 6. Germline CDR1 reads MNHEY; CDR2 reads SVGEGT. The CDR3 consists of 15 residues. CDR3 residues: CASSQRQGLTGELFF. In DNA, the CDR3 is TGTGCCAGCAGTCAACGACAGGGGCTCACCGGGGAGCTGTTTTTT.

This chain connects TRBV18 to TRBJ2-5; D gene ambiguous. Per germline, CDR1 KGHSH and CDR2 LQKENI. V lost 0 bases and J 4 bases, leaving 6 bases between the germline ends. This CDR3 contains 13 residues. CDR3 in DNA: TGTGCCAGCTCACCACCCATTGGAGAGACCCAGTACTTC. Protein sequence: CASSPPIGETQYF.

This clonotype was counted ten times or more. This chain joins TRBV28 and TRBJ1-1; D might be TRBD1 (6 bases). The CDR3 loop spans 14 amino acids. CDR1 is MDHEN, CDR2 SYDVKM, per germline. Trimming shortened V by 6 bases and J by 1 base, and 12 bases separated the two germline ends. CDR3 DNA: TGTGCCAGCAGGGGACAAGAGTGGAACACTGAAGCTTTCTTT. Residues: CASRGQEWNTEAFF. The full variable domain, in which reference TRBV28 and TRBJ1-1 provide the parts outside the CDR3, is DVKVTQSSRYLVKRTGEKVFLECVQDMDHENMFWYRQDPGLGLRLIYFSYDVKMKEKGDIPEGYSVSREKKERFSLILESASTNQTSMYLCASRGQEWNTEAFFGQGTRLTVV.

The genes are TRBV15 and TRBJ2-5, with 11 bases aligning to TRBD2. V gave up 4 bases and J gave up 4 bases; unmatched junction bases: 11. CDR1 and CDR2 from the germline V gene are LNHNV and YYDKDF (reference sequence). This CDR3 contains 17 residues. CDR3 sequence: CATSTETSGMVGETQYF. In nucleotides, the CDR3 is TGTGCCACCAGCACCGAGACTAGCGGGATGGTTGGAGAGACCCAGTACTTC.

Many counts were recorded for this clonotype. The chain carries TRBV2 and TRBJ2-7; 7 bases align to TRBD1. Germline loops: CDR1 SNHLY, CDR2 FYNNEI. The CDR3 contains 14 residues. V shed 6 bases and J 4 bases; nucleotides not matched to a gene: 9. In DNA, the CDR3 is TGTGCCAGCAGGGAACCCGGGACAGTATACGAGCAGTACTTC. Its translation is CASREPGTVYEQYF.

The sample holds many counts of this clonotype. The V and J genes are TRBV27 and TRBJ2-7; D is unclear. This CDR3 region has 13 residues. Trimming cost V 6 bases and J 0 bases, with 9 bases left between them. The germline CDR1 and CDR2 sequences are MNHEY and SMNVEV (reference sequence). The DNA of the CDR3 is TGTGCCAGCAGCAACGGTTTCTCCTACGAGCAGTACTTC. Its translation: CASSNGFSYEQYF.

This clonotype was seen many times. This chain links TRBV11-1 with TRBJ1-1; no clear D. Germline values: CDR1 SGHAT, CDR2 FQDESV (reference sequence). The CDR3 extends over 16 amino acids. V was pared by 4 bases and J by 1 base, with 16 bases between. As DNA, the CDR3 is TGTGCCAGCAGCTGGCAAGGACGCGACAAGAACACTGAAGCTTTCTTT. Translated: CASSWQGRDKNTEAFF.

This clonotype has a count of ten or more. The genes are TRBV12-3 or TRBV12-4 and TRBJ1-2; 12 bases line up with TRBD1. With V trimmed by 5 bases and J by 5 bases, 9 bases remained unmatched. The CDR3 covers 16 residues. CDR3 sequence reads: CASSLGTGGVWYGYTF. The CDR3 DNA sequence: TGTGCCAGCAGTCTTGGGACAGGGGGCGTGTGGTATGGCTACACCTTC.

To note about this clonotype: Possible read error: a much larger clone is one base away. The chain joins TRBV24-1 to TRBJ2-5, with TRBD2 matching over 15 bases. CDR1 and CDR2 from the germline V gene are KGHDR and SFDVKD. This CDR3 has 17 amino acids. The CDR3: CATSDPGLAGGEETQDF. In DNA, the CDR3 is TGTGCCACCAGTGACCCCGGACTAGCGGGGGGGGAAGAGACCCAGGACTTC.

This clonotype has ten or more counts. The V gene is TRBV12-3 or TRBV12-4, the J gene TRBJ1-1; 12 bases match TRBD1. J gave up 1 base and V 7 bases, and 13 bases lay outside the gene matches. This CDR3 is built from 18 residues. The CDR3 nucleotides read TGTGCCAGCATCTATGGGACAGGGGGCGGTAATCAGAACACTGAAGCTTTCTTT. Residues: CASIYGTGGGNQNTEAFF.

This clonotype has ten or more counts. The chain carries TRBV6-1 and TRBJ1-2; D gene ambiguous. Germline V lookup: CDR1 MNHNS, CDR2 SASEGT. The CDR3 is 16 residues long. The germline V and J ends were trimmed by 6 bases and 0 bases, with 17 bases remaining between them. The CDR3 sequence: CASSPVFTTSNYGYTF. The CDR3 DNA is TGTGCCAGCAGCCCAGTCTTCACAACCTCTAACTATGGCTACACCTTC.

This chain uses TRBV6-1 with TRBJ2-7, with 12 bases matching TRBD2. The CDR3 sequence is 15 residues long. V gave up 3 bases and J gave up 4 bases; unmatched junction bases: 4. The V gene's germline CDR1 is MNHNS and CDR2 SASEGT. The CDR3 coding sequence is TGTGCCAGCAGTGAGGCTAGCGGGGGGGTATACGAGCAGTACTTC. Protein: CASSEASGGVYEQYF.

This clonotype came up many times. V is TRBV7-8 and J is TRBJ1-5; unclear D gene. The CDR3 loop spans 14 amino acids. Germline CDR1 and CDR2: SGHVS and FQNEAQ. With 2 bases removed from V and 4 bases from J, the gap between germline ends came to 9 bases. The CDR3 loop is CASSLLSGNQPQHF. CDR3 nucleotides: TGTGCCAGCAGCTTATTATCCGGGAATCAGCCCCAGCATTTT.

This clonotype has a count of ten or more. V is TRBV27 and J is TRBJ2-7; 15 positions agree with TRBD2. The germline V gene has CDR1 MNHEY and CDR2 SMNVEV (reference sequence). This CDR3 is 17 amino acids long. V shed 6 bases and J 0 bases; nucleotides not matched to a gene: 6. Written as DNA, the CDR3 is TGTGCCAGCAGCCTGGGACTAGCGGGAGGCTACTCCTACGAGCAGTACTTC. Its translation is CASSLGLAGGYSYEQYF.

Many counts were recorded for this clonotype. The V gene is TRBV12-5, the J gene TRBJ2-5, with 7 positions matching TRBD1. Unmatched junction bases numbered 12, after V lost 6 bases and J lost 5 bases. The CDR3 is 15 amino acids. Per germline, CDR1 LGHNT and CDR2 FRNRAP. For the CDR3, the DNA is TGTGCTAGTGGGGAGACAGGGCCTTTAGGTGAGACCCAGTACTTC. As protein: CASGETGPLGETQYF.

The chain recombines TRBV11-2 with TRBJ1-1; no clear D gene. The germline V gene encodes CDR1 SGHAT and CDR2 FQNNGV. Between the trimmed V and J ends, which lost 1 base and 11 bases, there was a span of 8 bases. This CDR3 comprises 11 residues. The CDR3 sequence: CASSLGSSAFF. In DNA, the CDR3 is TGTGCCAGCAGCTTAGGAAGTAGCGCTTTCTTT.

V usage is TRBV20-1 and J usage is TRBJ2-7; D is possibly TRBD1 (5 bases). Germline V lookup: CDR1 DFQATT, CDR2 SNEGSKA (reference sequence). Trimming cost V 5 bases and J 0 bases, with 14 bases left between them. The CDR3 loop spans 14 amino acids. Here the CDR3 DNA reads TGCAGTGCTCAAACCGCAGGGTACTCCTACGAGCAGTACTTC. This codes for CSAQTAGYSYEQYF.

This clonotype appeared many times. The CDR3 here is CSARSGGHQPQHF. The CDR3 bases are TGCAGTGCTAGATCTGGGGGGCATCAGCCCCAGCATTTT. The V and J genes are TRBV20-1 and TRBJ1-5, with D perhaps matching TRBD1 (6 bases). The germline V and J ends were trimmed by 2 bases and 5 bases, with 10 bases remaining between them. Germline assignment: CDR1 DFQATT and CDR2 SNEGSKA (reference sequence). The CDR3 totals 13 residues.

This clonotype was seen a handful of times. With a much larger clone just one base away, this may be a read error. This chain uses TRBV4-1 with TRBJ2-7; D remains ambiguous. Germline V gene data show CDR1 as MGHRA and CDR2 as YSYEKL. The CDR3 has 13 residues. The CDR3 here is CASSQARRRLLRF. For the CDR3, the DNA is TGCGCCAGCAGCCAAGCCCGAAGAAGGCTTCTCCGCTTC.

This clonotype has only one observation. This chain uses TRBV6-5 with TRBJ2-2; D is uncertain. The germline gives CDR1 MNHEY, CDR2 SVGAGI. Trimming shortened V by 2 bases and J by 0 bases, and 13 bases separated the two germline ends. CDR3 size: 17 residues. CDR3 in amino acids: CASSYSPSSTNTGELFF. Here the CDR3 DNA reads TGTGCCAGCAGTTACAGTCCCTCCTCCACGAACACCGGGGAGCTGTTTTTT.

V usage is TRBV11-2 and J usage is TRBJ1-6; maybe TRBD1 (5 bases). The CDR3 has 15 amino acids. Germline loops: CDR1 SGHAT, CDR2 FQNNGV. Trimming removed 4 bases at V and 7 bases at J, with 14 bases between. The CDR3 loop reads CASSSRGVQNSPLHF. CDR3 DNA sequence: TGTGCCAGCAGCTCCCGGGGGGTCCAGAATTCACCCCTCCACTTT. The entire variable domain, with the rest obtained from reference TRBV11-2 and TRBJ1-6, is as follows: EAGVAQSPRYKIIEKRQSVAFWCNPISGHATLYWYQQILGQGPKLLIQFQNNGVVDDSQLPKDRFSAERLKGVDSTLKIQPAKLEDSAVYLCASSSRGVQNSPLHFGNGTRLTVT.

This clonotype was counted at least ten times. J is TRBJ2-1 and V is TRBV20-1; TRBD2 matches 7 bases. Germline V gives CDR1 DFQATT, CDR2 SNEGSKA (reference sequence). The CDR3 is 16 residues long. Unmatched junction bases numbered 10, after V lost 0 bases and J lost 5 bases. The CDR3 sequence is CSAREPSGLVNNEQFF. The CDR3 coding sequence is TGCAGTGCTAGAGAACCTAGCGGCCTCGTCAACAATGAGCAGTTCTTC.

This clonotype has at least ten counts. This chain's CDR3 is CAISERVDTEAFF. The CDR3 coding sequence is TGTGCCATCAGTGAGCGGGTTGACACTGAAGCTTTCTTT. The chain combines TRBV10-3 with TRBJ1-1, with no clear D. Germline-derived CDR1 and CDR2 are ENHRY and SYGVKD. The germline V and J ends were trimmed by 2 bases and 3 bases, with 7 bases remaining between them. The CDR3 contains 13 residues.

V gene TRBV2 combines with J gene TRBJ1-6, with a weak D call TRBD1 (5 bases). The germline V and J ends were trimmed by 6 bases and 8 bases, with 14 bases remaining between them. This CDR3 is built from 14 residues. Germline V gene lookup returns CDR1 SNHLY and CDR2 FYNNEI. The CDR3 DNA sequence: TGTGCCAGCAGATCCGACAGCAGTGATTCACCCCTCCACTTT. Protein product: CASRSDSSDSPLHF.

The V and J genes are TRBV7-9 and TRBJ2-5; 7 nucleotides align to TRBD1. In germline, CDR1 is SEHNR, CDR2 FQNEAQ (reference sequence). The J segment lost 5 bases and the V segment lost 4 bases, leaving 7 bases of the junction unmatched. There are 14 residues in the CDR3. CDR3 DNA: TGTGCCAGCAGCTCGCGGACAGGCTTGGAGACCCAGTACTTC. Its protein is CASSSRTGLETQYF.

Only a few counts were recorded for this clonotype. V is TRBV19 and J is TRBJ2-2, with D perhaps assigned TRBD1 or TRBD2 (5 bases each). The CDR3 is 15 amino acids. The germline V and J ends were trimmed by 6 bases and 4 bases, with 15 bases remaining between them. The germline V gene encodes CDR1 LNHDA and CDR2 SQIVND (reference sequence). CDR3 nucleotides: TGTGCCAGTAGAGGCCGGGGACGGGGCACCGGGGAGCTGTTTTTT. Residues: CASRGRGRGTGELFF.

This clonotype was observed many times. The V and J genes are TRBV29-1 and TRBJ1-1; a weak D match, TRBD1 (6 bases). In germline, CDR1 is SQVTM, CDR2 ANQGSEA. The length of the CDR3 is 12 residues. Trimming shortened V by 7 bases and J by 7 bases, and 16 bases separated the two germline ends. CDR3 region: CSAGPQGYEAFF. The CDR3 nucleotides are TGCAGCGCCGGACCACAGGGTTATGAAGCTTTCTTT.

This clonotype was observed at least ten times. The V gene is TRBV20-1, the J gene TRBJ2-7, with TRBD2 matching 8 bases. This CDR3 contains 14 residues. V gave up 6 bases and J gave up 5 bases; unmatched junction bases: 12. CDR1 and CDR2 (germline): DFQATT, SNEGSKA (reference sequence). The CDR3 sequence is CSANSGLEMNEQYF. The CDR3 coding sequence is TGCAGTGCCAATTCGGGACTAGAAATGAACGAGCAGTACTTC.

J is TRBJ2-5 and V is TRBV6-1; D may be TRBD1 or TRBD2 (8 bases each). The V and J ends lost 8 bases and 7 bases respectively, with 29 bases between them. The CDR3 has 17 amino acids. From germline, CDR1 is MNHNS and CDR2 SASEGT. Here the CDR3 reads CASGTGFGERGTVTQYF. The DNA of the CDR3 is TGTGCCAGCGGGACAGGCTTCGGGGAGCGGGGGACTGTGACCCAGTACTTC.

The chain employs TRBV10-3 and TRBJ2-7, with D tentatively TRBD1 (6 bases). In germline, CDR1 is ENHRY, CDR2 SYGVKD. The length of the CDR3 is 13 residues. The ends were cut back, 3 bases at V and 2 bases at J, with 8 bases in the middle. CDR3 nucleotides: TGTGCCATCAGTGACAGGGGTACCTACGAGCAGTACTTC. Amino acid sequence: CAISDRGTYEQYF.

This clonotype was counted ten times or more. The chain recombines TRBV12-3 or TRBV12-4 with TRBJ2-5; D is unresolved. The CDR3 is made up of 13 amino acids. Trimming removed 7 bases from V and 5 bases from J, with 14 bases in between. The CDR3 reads CASNLRGVETQYF. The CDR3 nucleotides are TGTGCCAGCAATCTGCGCGGAGTTGAGACCCAGTACTTC.